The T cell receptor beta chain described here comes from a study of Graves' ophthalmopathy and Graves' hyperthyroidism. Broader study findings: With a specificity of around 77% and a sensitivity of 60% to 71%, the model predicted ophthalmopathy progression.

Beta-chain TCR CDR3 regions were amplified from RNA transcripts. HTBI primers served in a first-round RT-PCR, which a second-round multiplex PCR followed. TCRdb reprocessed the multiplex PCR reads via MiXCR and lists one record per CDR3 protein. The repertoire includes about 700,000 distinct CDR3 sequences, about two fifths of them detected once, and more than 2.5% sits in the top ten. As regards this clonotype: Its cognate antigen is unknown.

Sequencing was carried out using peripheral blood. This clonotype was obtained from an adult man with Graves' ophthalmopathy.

CDR3 region: CASSWQGANVLTF. Written as DNA, the CDR3 is TGTGCCAGCAGTTGGCAGGGGGCCAACGTCCTGACTTTC. The genes are TRBV27 and TRBJ2-6; unclear D gene. V shed 4 bases and J shed 4 bases, with 5 bases lying between them. This CDR3 is built from 13 residues. CDR1 is MNHEY and CDR2 is SMNVEV in the germline V gene (reference sequence).